The 18 T cell receptor beta chains in this list originate from one sample, sequenced in a study of CD8 T cells in ankylosing spondylitis. Study-level points and caveats: For ankylosing spondylitis blood, a TCR beta motif of 7 or 8 highly homologous variants appeared characteristic.

TCRdb re-derived calls from the 5' RACE reads in MiXCR, one entry per CDR3 protein. The sample yields about 330,000 distinct CDR3 sequences, roughly 8% seen once. These receptors have no known antigen. The specimen sequenced was blood, either unsorted or a sorted T cell fraction (not recorded which). Receptors were obtained from a male donor with ankylosing spondylitis.

A few counts support this clonotype. The rearrangement joins TRBV29-1 to TRBJ2-6, with D perhaps matching TRBD1 (6 bases). The V gene lost 4 bases and the J gene lost 0 bases, with 10 bases spanning the gap. The CDR3 totals 15 residues. Per germline, CDR1 SQVTM and CDR2 ANQGSEA. The CDR3 region has the DNA TGCAGCGTTGCGACAGGAACCTCTGGGGCCAACGTCCTGACTTTC. Translation gives CSVATGTSGANVLTF.

This clonotype was detected only a few times. The chain couples TRBV20-1 to TRBJ2-1; 13 bases are a match to TRBD2. CDR3 length: 17 residues. Losses at the gene ends were 5 bases for V and 0 bases for J; bases not matched to a gene: 7. The germline V gene encodes CDR1 DFQATT and CDR2 SNEGSKA (reference sequence). The CDR3, as DNA: TGCAGTGCTCGACTAGCGGGAGGTCTAAGCTCCTACAATGAGCAGTTCTTC. It specifies CSARLAGGLSSYNEQFF.

This clonotype came up many times. The V call is TRBV5-1, the J call TRBJ2-1; 8 bases line up with TRBD2. Germline CDR1 is SGHRS and CDR2 is YFSETQ. The CDR3 extends over 15 amino acids. The trim removed 0 bases at V and 4 bases at J, leaving 3 bases unmatched. DNA for the CDR3: TGCGCCAGCAGCTTGGAGTTAGCGGGGTACAATGAGCAGTTCTTC. This gives the protein CASSLELAGYNEQFF.

The chain employs TRBV2 and TRBJ2-1, with TRBD1 matching over 7 bases. CDR3 length equals 14 residues. Germline V CDR1 and CDR2: SNHLY, FYNNEI. The J segment lost 9 bases and the V segment lost 7 bases, leaving 12 bases of the junction unmatched. CDR3: CASTRGGALGEQFF. CDR3 coding DNA: TGTGCCAGCACAAGAGGGGGCGCCTTGGGTGAGCAGTTCTTC.

This clonotype was recorded a few times. J is TRBJ1-2 and V is TRBV30; no definite D call. CDR1 GTSNPN and CDR2 SVGIG come from the germline V gene (reference sequence). The V and J ends lost 0 bases and 2 bases respectively, with 4 bases between them. The CDR3 contains 12 residues. The DNA for the CDR3 is TGTGCCTGGAGTGTTACAAACTATGGCTACACCTTC. Residues: CAWSVTNYGYTF.

Many counts were recorded for this clonotype. The rearrangement uses TRBV24-1 and TRBJ2-1, with 11 bases fitting TRBD1. Trimming at V came to 4 bases and at J to 7 bases, leaving 11 bases not matched to a gene. The germline V gene encodes CDR1 KGHDR and CDR2 SFDVKD. The CDR3 totals 17 residues. In nucleotides, the CDR3 is TGTGCCACCAGTGACCCCCGGACAGGGGGCAAGGTAAATGAGCAGTTCTTC. This sequence encodes CATSDPRTGGKVNEQFF.

This clonotype was recorded at least ten times. The CDR3 coding sequence is TGTGCCAGCAGCTCCCAGCGGGAATCCTACAATGAGCAGTTCTTC. Translated: CASSSQRESYNEQFF. The chain uses TRBV7-9 and TRBJ2-1; TRBD2 matches at 7 bases. The CDR3 length is 15 residues. V trimming: 4 bases; J trimming: 1 base; junction bases outside the gene matches: 4. Per the germline V gene, CDR1 is SEHNR and CDR2 is FQNEAQ (reference sequence).

The rearrangement uses TRBV29-1 and TRBJ1-1, with D perhaps matching TRBD1 (5 bases). The CDR3 consists of 14 residues. Germline V lookup: CDR1 SQVTM, CDR2 ANQGSEA. V was cut by 5 bases and J by 0 bases, with 13 bases left in between. In DNA form, the CDR3 reads TGCAGCGTTATTCGGGGCGCCCTGAACACTGAAGCTTTCTTT. Protein product: CSVIRGALNTEAFF.

This chain uses TRBV7-9 with TRBJ2-1; a possible D gene is TRBD2 (6 bases). The ends were cut back, 2 bases at V and 9 bases at J, with 11 bases in the middle. CDR3 length: 13 residues. Germline V CDR1 and CDR2: SEHNR, FQNEAQ (reference sequence). DNA for the CDR3: TGTGCCAGCAGCTTAATTGGGGGAGGTGAGCAGTTCTTC. Amino acid sequence: CASSLIGGGEQFF.

This chain connects TRBV6-1 to TRBJ2-1; possibly TRBD1 for D (5 bases). The CDR3 is 13 residues long. Germline V gene data show CDR1 as MNHNS and CDR2 as SASEGT. V was clipped by 1 base and J by 7 bases, with 8 bases between them. The CDR3 coding sequence is TGTGCCAGCAGTGAAGGGGGCTGGAATGAGCAGTTCTTC. Amino acid sequence: CASSEGGWNEQFF.

The genes are TRBV3-1 and TRBJ2-3; TRBD2 is a possible D gene (5 bases). Trimming left V 2 bases short and J 6 bases short, with 15 bases between. CDR3 length: 15 amino acids. Germline CDR1 is LGHDT and CDR2 is YNNKEL (reference sequence). CDR3 region: CASSQHLPGSDTQYF. As DNA, the CDR3 is TGTGCCAGCAGCCAACACCTACCGGGGTCGGATACGCAGTATTTT.

The chain is built from TRBV28 and TRBJ2-5, with D possibly matching TRBD2 (5 bases). V lost 4 bases and J lost 0, with 6 bases in between. CDR1 and CDR2 (germline): MDHEN, SYDVKM. The CDR3 has 13 residues. The chain's CDR3 is CASSSGDQETQYF. As DNA, the CDR3 is TGTGCCAGCAGTTCCGGGGACCAAGAGACCCAGTACTTC.

V gene TRBV10-3 combines with J gene TRBJ2-4; 7 nucleotides align to TRBD2. The ends lost 0 bases at V and 2 bases at J; junction bases unmatched: 7. This CDR3 region has 17 residues. Germline V gene lookup returns CDR1 ENHRY and CDR2 SYGVKD. CDR3 loop: CAISESSLAASKNIQYF. In DNA, the CDR3 is TGTGCCATCAGTGAGTCCTCGCTAGCGGCCTCCAAAAACATTCAGTACTTC.

This clonotype was seen more than once but under ten times. The chain joins TRBV12-3 or TRBV12-4 to TRBJ2-7; the match to TRBD1 covers 8 bases. The CDR3 length is 13 residues. The trim removed 6 bases at V and 2 bases at J, leaving 3 bases unmatched. The CDR3 bases are TGTGCCAGCAGGAGACAGGGGACCTACGAGCAGTACTTC. Translating gives CASRRQGTYEQYF.

The V call is TRBV29-1, the J call TRBJ2-1; 8 positions agree with TRBD2. The CDR3 runs to 15 residues. From germline, CDR1 is SQVTM and CDR2 ANQGSEA. Trimming removed 0 bases from V and 3 bases from J; junction bases left unmatched: 4. The CDR3 DNA reads TGCAGCGTTGAAGACGAGCGGGAGCTCTACAATGAGCAGTTCTTC. Protein sequence: CSVEDERELYNEQFF.

J is TRBJ2-7 and V is TRBV28; 10 bases are shared with TRBD2. Trimming took 10 bases from V and 2 from J; bases not matched to a gene: 5. CDR1 is MDHEN, CDR2 SYDVKM, per germline. The CDR3 is made up of 13 amino acids. The CDR3 spells CATRTSGTYEQYF. In DNA, the CDR3 is TGTGCCACCCGGACTAGCGGAACCTACGAGCAGTACTTC.

This clonotype came up many times. The V and J genes are TRBV29-1 and TRBJ1-3, with D unclear. Trimming took 6 bases from V and 0 from J, leaving 12 bases between them. The CDR3 contains 14 residues. The germline V gene encodes CDR1 SQVTM and CDR2 ANQGSEA. The CDR3 region has the DNA TGCAGCGTCGCCCTAGATAACTCTGGAAACACCATATATTTT. Translation: CSVALDNSGNTIYF.

The sample holds a few counts of this clonotype. The CDR3 protein is CASSVDQREDEEQFF. The CDR3 bases are TGTGCCAGCAGCGTAGATCAGCGGGAGGACGAAGAGCAGTTCTTC. This chain links TRBV9 with TRBJ2-1, with TRBD2 matching 9 bases. V was pared by 0 bases and J by 10 bases, with 8 bases of the junction left unmatched. Germline lookup yields CDR1 SGDLS and CDR2 YYNGEE. The CDR3 runs to 15 residues.